This T cell receptor beta chain was recorded in a study of blood T cell repertoires in COVID-19. Profiling relied on immunoSEQ multiplex PCR, and the TCRdb table lists in-frame clones only, not all of them. The sample lists roughly 100,000 clones; 75% to 90% were seen once. This clone was seen only a few times. The CDR3 runs 13 residues. Germline CDR1 reads PRHDT; CDR2 reads FYEKMQ (reference sequence). With 5 bases removed from V and 3 bases from J, the gap between germline ends came to 7 bases. The gene calls are TRBV13 and TRBJ2-2; D uncertain. Sequencing used peripheral blood. This clonotype was obtained from a middle-aged man with acute or convalescent COVID-19. DNA for the CDR3: TGTGCCAGCAGCCACTCGGACACCGGGGAGCTGTTTTTT. Protein sequence: CASSHSDTGELFF. Looking up the rest from reference TRBV13 and TRBJ2-2 gives the full variable domain: AAGVIQSPRHLIKEKRETATLKCYPIPRHDTVYWYQQGPGQDPQFLISFYEKMQSDKGSIPDRFSAQQFSDYHSELNMSSLELGDSALYFCASSHSDTGELFFGEGSRLTVL.